The 29 T cell receptor beta chains listed next were all sequenced from one sample in a study of blood T cell repertoires in COVID-19. TCRdb keeps only in-frame clones here, not all; method: immunoSEQ multiplex PCR. In the table there are 230,000 or so clones, about 91% of which are singletons. Material: PBMCs or T cells enriched from blood (not recorded which). Receptors were obtained from a middle-aged woman with acute COVID-19.

The rearrangement links TRBV7-9 to TRBJ1-1, with TRBD1 identical over 8 bases. V shed 5 bases and J 5 bases; nucleotides not matched to a gene: 10. Germline V gene data show CDR1 as SEHNR and CDR2 as FQNEAQ (reference sequence). The CDR3 covers 15 residues. CDR3 coding DNA: TGTGCCAGCAGCCTCGAGACAGGGGTGGGGACTGAAGCTTTCTTT. Translating gives CASSLETGVGTEAFF.

This sequence joins TRBV12-5 and TRBJ1-3; 9 nucleotides line up with TRBD1. V dropped 0 bases and J dropped 7; count of bases not matched to a gene: 19. Germline V gene sequence: CDR1 LGHNT, CDR2 FRNRAP. The CDR3 consists of 20 residues. The CDR3 sequence: CASGLVQGQGPRGNGNTIYF. CDR3 DNA sequence: TGTGCTAGTGGTTTGGTACAGGGACAGGGTCCTCGAGGGAACGGGAACACCATATATTTT.

The V and J genes are TRBV5-1 and TRBJ1-1; D unclear. CDR1 and CDR2 from the germline V gene are SGHRS and YFSETQ. CDR3 length: 16 residues. Trimming took off 0 bases at V and 7 bases at J, with 19 bases between the two ends. CDR3 region: CASSLVESRVGSEAFF. The CDR3 nucleotides are TGCGCCAGCAGCTTGGTAGAGTCACGTGTTGGGAGTGAAGCTTTCTTT. Full variable domain (missing parts from reference TRBV5-1 and TRBJ1-1): KAGVTQTPRYLIKTRGQQVTLSCSPISGHRSVSWYQQTPGQGLQFLFEYFSETQRNKGNFPGRFSGRQFSNSRSEMNVSTLELGDSALYLCASSLVESRVGSEAFFGQGTRLTVV.

The V gene is TRBV10-3, the J gene TRBJ1-4; 7 bases agree with TRBD1. The germline V gene encodes CDR1 ENHRY and CDR2 SYGVKD. V gave up 4 bases and J gave up 8 bases; unmatched junction bases: 7. This CDR3 is 14 amino acids long. The CDR3 DNA follows: TGTGCCATCAGTGCGACAGGGATCAGGGAAAAACTGTTTTTT. Protein product: CAISATGIREKLFF.

The chain couples TRBV7-2 to TRBJ2-1, with D perhaps matching TRBD1 (5 bases). CDR1 is SGHTA, CDR2 FQGNSA, per germline. This CDR3 has 16 residues. Trimming stripped 0 bases from V and 3 bases from J, with 12 bases between. As DNA, the CDR3 is TGTGCCAGCAGCTTAGCGTTAGGACAAATCTACAATGAGCAGTTCTTC. Its translation is CASSLALGQIYNEQFF.

V usage is TRBV9 and J usage is TRBJ1-3; D might be TRBD1 (6 bases). The germline CDR1 and CDR2 sequences are SGDLS and YYNGEE. The CDR3 is 14 amino acids. Trimming cost V 5 bases and J 1 base, with 10 bases left between them. The CDR3 here is CASRSTGSGNTIYF. CDR3 DNA: TGTGCCAGCAGGTCGACAGGTTCTGGAAACACCATATATTTT.

The rearrangement links TRBV2 to TRBJ2-7; tentatively, D is TRBD1 (6 bases). The CDR3 loop spans 14 amino acids. V lost 4 bases, J lost 0 bases, and 10 bases lay in between. The germline V gene has CDR1 SNHLY and CDR2 FYNNEI. In DNA, the CDR3 is TGTGCCAGCAGTGGGCAGGGGTCCTCCTACGAGCAGTACTTC. Residues: CASSGQGSSYEQYF.

The chain employs TRBV7-9 and TRBJ1-2; TRBD1 agrees at 7 bases. Germline CDR1 SEHNR, CDR2 FQNEAQ (reference sequence). The J segment lost 4 bases and the V segment lost 6 bases, leaving 8 bases of the junction unmatched. CDR3 length: 14 amino acids. The CDR3 region has the DNA TGTGCCAGCAGTTCAACCGACAGGGTCTATGGCTACACCTTC. This translates into CASSSTDRVYGYTF.

CDR3 sequence (DNA): TGTGCTAGTGGCCTGACAGGGGAGGGGGAGCAGTTCTTC. It specifies CASGLTGEGEQFF. The chain is built from TRBV12-5 and TRBJ2-1; a weak D match, TRBD1 (8 bases). This CDR3 is 13 amino acids long. Trimming cost V 6 bases and J 10 bases, with 16 bases left between them. Germline CDR1 and CDR2: LGHNT and FRNRAP.

This chain uses TRBV30 with TRBJ1-1; 10 nucleotides align to TRBD1. Losses at the gene ends were 5 bases for V and 5 bases for J; bases not matched to a gene: 11. This CDR3 comprises 15 residues. Germline V gene data show CDR1 as GTSNPN and CDR2 as SVGIG (reference sequence). The CDR3 nucleotides are TGTGCCTGGGACCCCGGGACAGGGGTTGGGACTGAAGCTTTCTTT. This translates into CAWDPGTGVGTEAFF. The whole variable domain, remainder taken from reference TRBV30 and TRBJ1-1, is SQTIHQWPATLVQPVGSPLSLECTVEGTSNPNLYWYRQAAGRGLQLLFYSVGIGQISSEVPQNLSASRPQDRQFILSSKKLLLSDSGFYLCAWDPGTGVGTEAFFGQGTRLTVV.

The chain has TRBV11-3 and TRBJ2-1; 13 bases match TRBD2. The CDR3 is 17 amino acids. Germline trimming cut 4 bases from V and 9 bases from J; bases unmatched to any gene: 12. Germline V gene sequence: CDR1 SGHNT, CDR2 YENEEA. CDR3 amino acids: CASSSPLGLAGVREQFF. The CDR3 bases are TGTGCCAGCAGCTCGCCCCTCGGACTAGCGGGGGTGCGTGAGCAGTTCTTC.

The CDR3 here is CAISESPPRGEQYF. The CDR3 DNA reads TGTGCCATCAGTGAGTCACCACCCCGCGGCGAGCAGTACTTC. The rearrangement uses TRBV10-3 and TRBJ2-7; D call uncertain. Trimming pared 0 bases from V and 6 bases from J, leaving 12 bases between. The CDR3 is 14 residues long. Germline CDR1 reads ENHRY; CDR2 reads SYGVKD.

The chain combines TRBV9 with TRBJ2-7; 10 nucleotides align to TRBD2. The germline CDR1 and CDR2 sequences are SGDLS and YYNGEE. There are 15 residues in the CDR3. V lost 0 bases and J lost 4; bases outside the gene matches: 4. CDR3 DNA: TGTGCCAGCAGCGTAGGCAGCGGGGGGGCGTACGAGCAGTACTTC. Amino acids: CASSVGSGGAYEQYF. The full variable domain, completed using reference TRBV9 and TRBJ2-7, is DSGVTQTPKHLITATGQRVTLRCSPRSGDLSVYWYQQSLDQGLQFLIQYYNGEERAKGNILERFSAQQFPDLHSELNLSSLELGDSALYFCASSVGSGGAYEQYFGPGTRLTVT.

The CDR3 nucleotides read TGTGCCACCAGCAGAGATGGGGAGGCCCCAGATACGCAGTATTTT. Translating gives CATSRDGEAPDTQYF. The V call is TRBV15, the J call TRBJ2-3, with D perhaps TRBD2 (6 bases). The CDR3 contains 15 residues. The germline gives CDR1 LNHNV, CDR2 YYDKDF (reference sequence). V was clipped by 0 bases and J by 4 bases, with 11 bases between them.

V gene TRBV29-1 combines with J gene TRBJ2-7; 7 nucleotides agree with TRBD2. Germline V gives CDR1 SQVTM, CDR2 ANQGSEA. The CDR3 extends over 16 amino acids. With V trimmed by 0 bases and J by 3 bases, 11 bases remained unmatched. The CDR3 region is CSVEDLPRRESYEQYV. CDR3 in DNA: TGCAGCGTTGAAGATCTCCCGAGGCGGGAGAGCTACGAGCAGTACGTC.

In this sample, this clone turned up once. The chain employs TRBV6-2 or TRBV6-3 and TRBJ2-5; TRBD2 agrees at 9 bases. Per the germline V gene, CDR1 is MNHEY and CDR2 is SVGEGT. After removal of 2 bases from V and 3 bases from J, the junction contained 10 bases not matched to a gene. The length of the CDR3 is 17 residues. CDR3 sequence: CASSYGGLAGSKETQYF. The DNA of the CDR3 is TGTGCCAGCAGTTACGGGGGGCTAGCGGGAAGCAAAGAGACCCAGTACTTC.

This clone was picked up one time. The chain is built from TRBV11-3 and TRBJ2-6, with 8 bases that match TRBD1. The CDR3 has 18 residues. The germline gives CDR1 SGHNT, CDR2 YENEEA. Germline trimming cut 1 base from V and 0 bases from J; bases unmatched to any gene: 5. The CDR3 protein is CASSLAGGAPSGANVLTF. The DNA of the CDR3 is TGTGCCAGCAGCTTAGCAGGGGGCGCCCCCTCTGGGGCCAACGTCCTGACTTTC.

The chain links TRBV7-2 to TRBJ2-4; 8 bases map to TRBD2. The CDR3 runs 17 residues. Looked up from germline, CDR1 is SGHTA and CDR2 is FQGNSA. V gave up 5 bases and J gave up 4 bases; unmatched junction bases: 13. Here the CDR3 DNA reads TGTGCCAGCAGCCCCCAGGGCCGAGCGGGGGTGAAAAACATTCAGTACTTC. It encodes CASSPQGRAGVKNIQYF.

This chain links TRBV6-2 or TRBV6-3 with TRBJ2-2, with 9 bases that match TRBD2. Per germline, CDR1 MNHEY and CDR2 SVGEGT. With V trimmed by 6 bases and J by 3 bases, 8 bases remained unmatched. This CDR3 is built from 16 residues. CDR3 loop: CASSPGSGGYTGELFF. CDR3 in DNA: TGTGCCAGCAGCCCTGGGAGCGGGGGGTACACCGGGGAGCTGTTTTTT.

This clone was detected only once. V usage is TRBV7-2 and J usage is TRBJ1-5, with D perhaps matching TRBD1 (6 bases). V lost 5 bases and J 3 bases, leaving 17 bases between the germline ends. This CDR3 spans 16 amino acids. Looked up from germline, CDR1 is SGHTA and CDR2 is FQGNSA. The chain's CDR3 is CASSPRGGQINQPQHF. The CDR3 nucleotides read TGTGCCAGCAGCCCGAGAGGGGGACAAATCAATCAGCCCCAGCATTTT.

The chain couples TRBV5-1 to TRBJ1-3; no definite D call. Per germline, CDR1 SGHRS and CDR2 YFSETQ. V was clipped by 2 bases and J by 0 bases, with 9 bases between them. This CDR3 contains 15 residues. The CDR3 bases are TGCGCCAGCAGCTTTGGCGGAAGCTCTGGAAACACCATATATTTT. It yields the protein CASSFGGSSGNTIYF.

The chain joins TRBV29-1 to TRBJ1-1; D possibly corresponds to TRBD1 (6 bases). CDR3 length equals 13 residues. Per the germline V gene, CDR1 is SQVTM and CDR2 is ANQGSEA. The V and J ends lost 3 bases and 0 bases respectively, with 8 bases between them. DNA of the CDR3: TGCAGCGTTGATCAGGGGTTGAACACTGAAGCTTTCTTT. It is translated as CSVDQGLNTEAFF.

DNA of the CDR3: TGTGCCATCAGTGAGATTGGTCCGGGACTAGCGCTTACTTTTGAGGAGACCCAGTACTTC. Protein sequence: CAISEIGPGLALTFEETQYF. The chain recombines TRBV10-3 with TRBJ2-5; 10 bases are shared with TRBD2. The germline gives CDR1 ENHRY, CDR2 SYGVKD. V lost 2 bases, J lost 5 bases, and 20 bases stayed unmatched. The CDR3 extends over 20 amino acids.

The chain joins TRBV7-2 to TRBJ2-7, with TRBD2 as a possible D gene (6 bases). Germline-derived CDR1 and CDR2 are SGHTA and FQGNSA. The CDR3 covers 13 residues. V shed 3 bases and J shed 6 bases, with 12 bases lying between them. CDR3 DNA sequence: TGTGCCAGCAGCTTCAGGGCGGGGACCGAGCAGTACGTC. Protein sequence: CASSFRAGTEQYV.

The chain recombines TRBV5-8 with TRBJ2-3, with 11 nucleotides matching TRBD1. With 2 bases clipped from V and 5 bases from J, the junction kept 4 bases outside the gene matches. Germline V gene sequence: CDR1 SGHTS, CDR2 YDEGEE. The CDR3 has 15 amino acids. CDR3 loop: CASSLADRGLDTQYF. The CDR3 DNA is TGTGCCAGCAGCTTAGCGGACAGGGGGCTAGATACGCAGTATTTT.

The table lists this clone with a count of one. This chain uses TRBV7-2 with TRBJ2-5; TRBD2 might be the D (5 bases). Trimming removed 4 bases at V and 1 base at J, with 16 bases between. There are 16 residues in the CDR3. In germline, CDR1 is SGHTA, CDR2 FQGNSA. For the CDR3, the DNA is TGTGCCAGCAGCTACCGGAGAGCGGCCCCCCAAGAGACCCAGTACTTC. It yields the protein CASSYRRAAPQETQYF.

The rearrangement uses TRBV7-2 and TRBJ2-5, with 10 nucleotides matching TRBD2. CDR1 is SGHTA and CDR2 is FQGNSA in the germline V gene. The CDR3 covers 17 residues. The junction had 13 bases not matched to a gene; V was cut back by 0 bases and J by 9 bases. In DNA, the CDR3 is TGTGCCAGCAGCTTAGCCGCGAGGAGCGGGGGGGCGGCGGCCCAGTACTTC. This codes for CASSLAARSGGAAAQYF. Variable domain in full (rest from reference TRBV7-2 and TRBJ2-5): GAGVSQSPSNKVTEKGKDVELRCDPISGHTALYWYRQSLGQGLEFLIYFQGNSAPDKSGLPSDRFSAERTGGSVSTLTIQRTQQEDSAVYLCASSLAARSGGAAAQYFGPGTRLLVL.

V usage is TRBV4-2 and J usage is TRBJ1-6; D not resolved. The V end lost 1 base, the J end lost 9 bases, and 7 bases lay between the germline ends. Germline-derived CDR1 and CDR2 are LGHNA and YNFKEQ. The CDR3 consists of 13 residues. The CDR3 is CASSQARSSPLHF. The CDR3 DNA follows: TGTGCCAGCAGCCAAGCCCGGTCTTCACCCCTCCACTTT.

The chain carries TRBV12-5 and TRBJ1-1; 9 nucleotides line up with TRBD1. Germline assignment: CDR1 LGHNT and CDR2 FRNRAP. The J segment lost 1 base and the V segment lost 5 bases, leaving 8 bases of the junction unmatched. CDR3 length: 16 residues. CDR3 coding DNA: TGTGCTAGTGGTCTCAGGACAGGGGTTACGAACACTGAAGCTTTCTTT. As protein: CASGLRTGVTNTEAFF.